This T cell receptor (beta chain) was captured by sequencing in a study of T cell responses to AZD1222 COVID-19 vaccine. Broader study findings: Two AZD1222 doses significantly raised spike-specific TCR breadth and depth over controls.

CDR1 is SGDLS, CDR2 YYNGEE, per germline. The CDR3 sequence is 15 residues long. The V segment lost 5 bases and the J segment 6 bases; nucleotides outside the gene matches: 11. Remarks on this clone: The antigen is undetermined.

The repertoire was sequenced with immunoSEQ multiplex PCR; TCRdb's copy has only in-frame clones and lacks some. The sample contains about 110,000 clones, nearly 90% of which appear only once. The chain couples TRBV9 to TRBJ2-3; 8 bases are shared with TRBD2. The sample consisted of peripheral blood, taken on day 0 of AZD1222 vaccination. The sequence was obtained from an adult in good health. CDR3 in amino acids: CASRAPGLETDTQYF. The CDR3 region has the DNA TGTGCCAGCAGAGCTCCGGGACTAGAAACCGATACGCAGTATTTT.